Sequencing of this T cell receptor (beta chain) was carried out in a study of T-cell reconstitution after alpha-beta-depleted transplantation in children. The CDR3 is 14 amino acids. The V and J ends lost 0 bases and 8 bases respectively, with 12 bases between them. Looked up from germline, CDR1 is LGHNA and CDR2 is YSLEER. A library of TCRbeta sequences, prepared with unique molecular identifiers, was generated. TCRdb reprocessed the PCR reads with MiXCR, giving one entry per CDR3 protein. The profile shows some 640,000 distinct CDR3 sequences, 16% of them singletons. In its sample, this clonotype was seen a few times.

The sequenced sample was PBMCs from the stem cell graft donor, obtained from the stem cell graft. The TCR was taken from a human donor who donated a stem cell graft to a child with acute myeloid leukemia. The rearrangement links TRBV4-3 to TRBJ2-3; D might be TRBD1 (5 bases). Here the CDR3 reads CASSQEMGPPTQYF. The CDR3 nucleotides are TGCGCCAGCAGCCAAGAGATGGGGCCACCTACGCAGTATTTT.